This T cell receptor (beta chain) was retrieved from a study of T cells in Graves' hyperthyroidism and ophthalmopathy. Findings and caveats of the study: Researchers report that a 13 V-J model separated ophthalmopathy from stable hyperthyroidism.

V lost 4 bases and J lost 4, with 20 bases in between. The germline V gene has CDR1 MGHRA and CDR2 YSYEKL. This CDR3 has 16 amino acids. There are many counts of this clonotype. Its antigen remains unknown. Authors of the study amplified TCR beta CDR3 regions from RNA transcripts. The primer set for the first-round RT-PCR of the TCR CDR3 was HTBI. One entry per CDR3 protein, called by TCRdb with MiXCR from the multiplex PCR reads. The table includes around 250,000 distinct CDR3 sequences, approximately 16% detected once. Disease duration was under 3 months in the ophthalmopathy patients, who also had a Clinical Activity Score of at least 3 and a NOSPECS grade of at least 4. Diagnoses were made from clinical symptoms, serum measures (thyroxine and TRAb), thyroid ultrasound and orbital computed tomography.

Input material: blood. This rearrangement joins TRBV4-1 to TRBJ2-7, with D possibly being TRBD2 (7 bases). The TCR comes from a woman younger than 30 with Graves' ophthalmopathy. The CDR3 loop reads CASSLPLGGARYEQYF. Written as DNA, the CDR3 is TGCGCCAGCAGCCTCCCTTTGGGGGGGGCTAGGTACGAGCAGTACTTC.